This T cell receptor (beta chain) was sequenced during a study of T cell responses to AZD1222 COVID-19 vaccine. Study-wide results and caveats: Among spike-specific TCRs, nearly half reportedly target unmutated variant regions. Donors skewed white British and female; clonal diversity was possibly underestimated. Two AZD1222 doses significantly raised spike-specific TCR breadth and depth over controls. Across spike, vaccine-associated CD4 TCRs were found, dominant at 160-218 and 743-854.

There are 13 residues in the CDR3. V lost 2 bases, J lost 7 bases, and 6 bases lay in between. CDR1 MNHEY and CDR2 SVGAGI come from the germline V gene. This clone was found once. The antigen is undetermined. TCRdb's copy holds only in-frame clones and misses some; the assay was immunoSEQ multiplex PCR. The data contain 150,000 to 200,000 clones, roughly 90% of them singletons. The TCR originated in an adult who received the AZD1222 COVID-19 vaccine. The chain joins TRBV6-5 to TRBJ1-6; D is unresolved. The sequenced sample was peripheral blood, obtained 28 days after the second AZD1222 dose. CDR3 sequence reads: CASSYERNSPLHF. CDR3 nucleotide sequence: TGTGCCAGCAGTTACGAGAGAAATTCACCCCTCCACTTT.